This is a list of T cell receptor beta chains from one sample in a study of cytotoxic CD8 clonotypes in ibrutinib-treated CLL. Assay: immunoSEQ multiplex PCR; the TCRdb copy retains only in-frame clones and omits some. The repertoire includes 20,000 to 30,000 clones, 55% to 85% of them detected once, and 40% to 55% sits in the top ten. This sample comprised PBMCs, obtained after 12 months of ibrutinib treatment. These receptors originate from a human donor with chronic lymphocytic leukemia. Both conserved end residues are part of each CDR3. The order of the fields is V gene, D gene, clone size, J gene, CDR3 protein, CDR3 DNA. The D gene is left open where the match is weak. Expanded clones are given a class, and other clones once, few, many or no size at all.

v_gene: TRBV5-1; d_gene: NA; abundance: NA; j_gene: TRBJ2-2; CDR3aa: CASSLAGGGNTGELFF; CDR3nt: TGCGCCAGCAGCTTGGCTGGGGGAGGAAACACCGGGGAGCTGTTTTTT
v_gene: TRBV7-6; d_gene: TRBD1; abundance: once; j_gene: TRBJ2-3; CDR3aa: CASRPGQESTDTQYF; CDR3nt: TGTGCCAGCCGCCCGGGACAGGAGAGCACAGATACGCAGTATTTT
v_gene: TRBV6-5; d_gene: NA; abundance: once; j_gene: TRBJ1-1; CDR3aa: CASFYRQAFF; CDR3nt: TGTGCCAGTTTTTACAGGCAAGCTTTCTTT
v_gene: TRBV6-5; d_gene: NA; abundance: NA; j_gene: TRBJ1-5; CDR3aa: CASSYSRGYSNQPQHF; CDR3nt: TGTGCCAGCAGTTACTCGAGGGGGTATAGCAATCAGCCCCAGCATTTT
v_gene: TRBV25-1; d_gene: TRBD1; abundance: NA; j_gene: TRBJ1-4; CDR3aa: CASSEFRQGYEKLFF; CDR3nt: TGTGCCAGCAGTGAATTTAGACAGGGATATGAAAAACTGTTTTTT
v_gene: TRBV18; d_gene: NA; abundance: NA; j_gene: TRBJ2-2; CDR3aa: CASSWNTGELFF; CDR3nt: TGTGCCAGCTCATGGAACACCGGGGAGCTGTTTTTT
v_gene: TRBV5-1; d_gene: NA; abundance: NA; j_gene: TRBJ1-1; CDR3aa: CASSRLGPTVNTEAFF; CDR3nt: TGCGCCAGCAGTCGCCTAGGGCCGACGGTGAACACTGAAGCTTTCTTT
v_gene: TRBV4-3; d_gene: NA; abundance: NA; j_gene: TRBJ1-5; CDR3aa: CASSQDGPGWNQPQHF; CDR3nt: TGCGCCAGCAGCCAAGATGGGCCGGGCTGGAATCAGCCCCAGCATTTT
v_gene: TRBV7-6; d_gene: NA; abundance: few; j_gene: TRBJ2-5; CDR3aa: CASSLRAGFQETQYF; CDR3nt: TGTGCCAGCAGCTTGAGGGCGGGGTTCCAAGAGACCCAGTACTTC
v_gene: TRBV20-1; d_gene: NA; abundance: few; j_gene: TRBJ1-6; CDR3aa: CSARGKSPLHF; CDR3nt: TGCAGTGCTAGGGGGAAGTCACCCCTCCACTTT
v_gene: TRBV21-1; d_gene: NA; abundance: NA; j_gene: TRBJ1-4; CDR3aa: CASSKRTPGSGGEKLFF; CDR3nt: TGTGCCAGCAGCAAACGCACTCCAGGCTCGGGGGGTGAAAAACTGTTTTTT
v_gene: TRBV5-1; d_gene: TRBD1; abundance: NA; j_gene: TRBJ1-2; CDR3aa: CASSIGQGEGYTF; CDR3nt: TGCGCCAGCAGCATAGGACAGGGAGAGGGCTACACCTTC
v_gene: TRBV28; d_gene: TRBD2; abundance: NA; j_gene: TRBJ2-1; CDR3aa: CASSFPTGTSGGSNEQFF; CDR3nt: TGTGCCAGCAGTTTCCCAACCGGGACTAGCGGGGGGAGTAATGAGCAGTTCTTC
v_gene: TRBV29-1; d_gene: TRBD2; abundance: NA; j_gene: TRBJ2-2; CDR3aa: CSARLLAGGRNTGELFF; CDR3nt: TGCAGCGCTAGATTACTAGCGGGGGGGCGGAACACCGGGGAGCTGTTTTTT
v_gene: TRBV27; d_gene: NA; abundance: NA; j_gene: TRBJ2-1; CDR3aa: CASSLNPYNEQFF; CDR3nt: TGTGCCAGCAGTTTAAACCCGTACAATGAGCAGTTCTTC
v_gene: TRBV18; d_gene: TRBD2; abundance: NA; j_gene: TRBJ2-5; CDR3aa: CASSPSGGTGKTQYF; CDR3nt: TGTGCCAGCTCTCCCTCGGGGGGGACTGGGAAGACCCAGTACTTC
v_gene: TRBV19; d_gene: NA; abundance: NA; j_gene: TRBJ1-5; CDR3aa: CASSQQIDQPQHF; CDR3nt: TGTGCCAGTAGTCAACAGATCGATCAGCCCCAGCATTTT
v_gene: TRBV28; d_gene: TRBD1; abundance: NA; j_gene: TRBJ1-2; CDR3aa: CASSRGTDYYGYTF; CDR3nt: TGTGCCAGCAGTCGAGGGACAGACTACTATGGCTACACCTTC
v_gene: TRBV30; d_gene: NA; abundance: NA; j_gene: TRBJ2-3; CDR3aa: CAWSGRGTQYF; CDR3nt: TGTGCCTGGAGTGGTCGGGGTACGCAGTATTTT
v_gene: TRBV5-1; d_gene: NA; abundance: once; j_gene: TRBJ1-2; CDR3aa: CASSFRPDINYGYTF; CDR3nt: TGCGCCAGCAGCTTCCGCCCCGATATTAACTATGGCTACACCTTC
v_gene: TRBV6-1; d_gene: NA; abundance: NA; j_gene: TRBJ2-7; CDR3aa: CASSGGRGPALTYEQYF; CDR3nt: TGTGCCAGCAGTGGGGGCCGAGGGCCAGCCCTGACCTACGAGCAGTACTTC
v_gene: TRBV19; d_gene: TRBD1; abundance: NA; j_gene: TRBJ1-4; CDR3aa: CATADRGRGEKLFF; CDR3nt: TGTGCCACGGCTGACAGGGGGAGAGGGGAAAAACTGTTTTTT
v_gene: TRBV11-2; d_gene: NA; abundance: NA; j_gene: TRBJ2-2; CDR3aa: CASSLDSRPRNTGELFF; CDR3nt: TGTGCCAGCAGCTTAGATTCCCGGCCGCGGAACACCGGGGAGCTGTTTTTT
v_gene: TRBV9; d_gene: NA; abundance: NA; j_gene: TRBJ1-3; CDR3aa: CASSPTQGLWNTIYF; CDR3nt: TGTGCCAGCAGCCCGACGCAGGGTTTGTGGAACACCATATATTTT
v_gene: TRBV6-4; d_gene: NA; abundance: NA; j_gene: TRBJ2-3; CDR3aa: CASSRMGGLRRDTQYF; CDR3nt: TGTGCCAGCAGTCGGATGGGTGGACTCCGGAGAGATACGCAGTATTTT
v_gene: TRBV18; d_gene: NA; abundance: NA; j_gene: TRBJ1-4; CDR3aa: CASSATSVEKLFF; CDR3nt: TGTGCCAGCTCAGCGACATCGGTGGAAAAACTGTTTTTT
v_gene: TRBV2; d_gene: NA; abundance: few; j_gene: TRBJ1-4; CDR3aa: CASSGEVHEKLFF; CDR3nt: TGTGCCAGCAGTGGGGAGGTTCACGAAAAACTGTTTTTT
v_gene: TRBV6-1; d_gene: NA; abundance: few; j_gene: TRBJ1-2; CDR3aa: CASGRYTF; CDR3nt: TGTGCCAGTGGGCGCTACACCTTC
v_gene: TRBV30; d_gene: NA; abundance: few; j_gene: TRBJ1-1; CDR3aa: CAWSVRTKAFF; CDR3nt: TGTGCCTGGAGTGTACGCACAAAAGCTTTCTTT
v_gene: TRBV19; d_gene: NA; abundance: NA; j_gene: TRBJ1-3; CDR3aa: CASRSGTTSGNTIYF; CDR3nt: TGTGCCAGTAGATCCGGGACAACCTCTGGAAACACCATATATTTT
v_gene: TRBV25-1; d_gene: NA; abundance: NA; j_gene: TRBJ1-1; CDR3aa: CASSEYRGEGTEAFF; CDR3nt: TGTGCCAGCAGTGAATACCGGGGCGAGGGCACTGAAGCTTTCTTT
v_gene: TRBV25-1; d_gene: NA; abundance: NA; j_gene: TRBJ1-1; CDR3aa: CASSEYTSSAATF; CDR3nt: TGTGCCAGCAGTGAATATACTTCCTCGGCAGCGACCTTT
v_gene: TRBV5-4; d_gene: TRBD2; abundance: NA; j_gene: TRBJ2-3; CDR3aa: CASSPTPGLAGTDTQYF; CDR3nt: TGTGCCAGCAGCCCCACACCGGGACTAGCCGGCACAGATACGCAGTATTTT
v_gene: TRBV5-1; d_gene: TRBD1; abundance: NA; j_gene: TRBJ2-1; CDR3aa: CASSPRGPGTGVNEQFF; CDR3nt: TGCGCCAGCAGCCCCCGGGGTCCCGGGACAGGGGTCAATGAGCAGTTCTTC
v_gene: TRBV19; d_gene: NA; abundance: NA; j_gene: TRBJ1-2; CDR3aa: CASRRDRTMSYGYTF; CDR3nt: TGTGCCAGTCGAAGGGACCGAACTATGTCGTATGGCTACACCTTC
v_gene: TRBV6-1; d_gene: TRBD2; abundance: NA; j_gene: TRBJ2-5; CDR3aa: CASSALAGGRPETQYF; CDR3nt: TGTGCCAGCAGTGCCCTAGCGGGGGGGCGACCGGAGACCCAGTACTTC
v_gene: TRBV7-3; d_gene: NA; abundance: NA; j_gene: TRBJ2-3; CDR3aa: CASSLGSWGTDTQYF; CDR3nt: TGTGCCAGCAGCTTGGGGTCCTGGGGGACAGATACGCAGTATTTT
v_gene: TRBV11-2; d_gene: TRBD1; abundance: NA; j_gene: TRBJ1-6; CDR3aa: CASSLDSRTGTSPLHF; CDR3nt: TGTGCCAGCAGCTTAGACAGTCGGACAGGCACTTCACCCCTCCACTTT
v_gene: TRBV29-1; d_gene: NA; abundance: NA; j_gene: TRBJ1-2; CDR3aa: CSASRAGSSGYTF; CDR3nt: TGCAGCGCCTCCCGGGCAGGGTCATCAGGCTACACCTTC
v_gene: TRBV29-1; d_gene: NA; abundance: NA; j_gene: TRBJ1-2; CDR3aa: CSVTGAYGYTF; CDR3nt: TGCAGCGTAACGGGTGCCTATGGCTACACCTTC
v_gene: TRBV7-3; d_gene: NA; abundance: NA; j_gene: TRBJ2-7; CDR3aa: CASSPRQGLPYEQYF; CDR3nt: TGTGCCAGCAGCCCTAGACAGGGACTCCCCTACGAGCAGTACTTC
v_gene: TRBV11-2; d_gene: TRBD2; abundance: NA; j_gene: TRBJ2-3; CDR3aa: CASSLTSGGTDTQYF; CDR3nt: TGTGCCAGCAGCCTTACTAGCGGGGGCACAGATACGCAGTATTTT
v_gene: TRBV2; d_gene: NA; abundance: NA; j_gene: TRBJ2-7; CDR3aa: CASSEAGGSYEQYF; CDR3nt: TGTGCCAGCAGTGAAGCAGGGGGCTCCTACGAGCAGTACTTC
v_gene: TRBV27; d_gene: TRBD2; abundance: once; j_gene: TRBJ2-2; CDR3aa: CASSLSVLAGGITGELFF; CDR3nt: TGTGCCAGCAGTTTATCGGTACTAGCGGGGGGGATCACCGGGGAGCTGTTTTTT
v_gene: TRBV7-2; d_gene: TRBD1; abundance: NA; j_gene: TRBJ2-2; CDR3aa: CASSLAGQGVGELFF; CDR3nt: TGTGCCAGCAGCTTAGCCGGACAGGGGGTCGGGGAGCTGTTTTTT
v_gene: TRBV6-1; d_gene: NA; abundance: NA; j_gene: TRBJ2-7; CDR3aa: CASRVQGSYEQYF; CDR3nt: TGTGCCAGCAGGGTACAGGGTTCCTACGAGCAGTACTTC
v_gene: TRBV9; d_gene: NA; abundance: once; j_gene: TRBJ1-2; CDR3aa: CASSVKWDVGANYGYTF; CDR3nt: TGTGCCAGCAGCGTTAAGTGGGACGTAGGAGCTAACTATGGCTACACCTTC
v_gene: TRBV4-2; d_gene: NA; abundance: NA; j_gene: TRBJ1-1; CDR3aa: CASSGRGATEAFF; CDR3nt: TGTGCCAGCAGCGGAAGGGGGGCCACTGAAGCTTTCTTT
v_gene: TRBV28; d_gene: TRBD1; abundance: NA; j_gene: TRBJ2-5; CDR3aa: CASSLDRVQETQYF; CDR3nt: TGTGCCAGCAGTTTGGACAGGGTCCAAGAGACCCAGTACTTC
v_gene: TRBV30; d_gene: NA; abundance: NA; j_gene: TRBJ2-6; CDR3aa: CAWSVPGSGANVLTF; CDR3nt: TGTGCCTGGAGTGTACCAGGTTCTGGGGCCAACGTCCTGACTTTC
v_gene: TRBV27; d_gene: NA; abundance: NA; j_gene: TRBJ2-7; CDR3aa: CASSLRDGRLNEQYF; CDR3nt: TGTGCCAGCAGTTTGAGAGACGGACGCCTGAACGAGCAGTACTTC
v_gene: TRBV25-1; d_gene: NA; abundance: NA; j_gene: TRBJ1-2; CDR3aa: CASSDGGRTGYTF; CDR3nt: TGTGCCAGCAGTGATGGGGGGCGCACTGGCTACACCTTC
v_gene: TRBV29-1; d_gene: TRBD1; abundance: NA; j_gene: TRBJ2-5; CDR3aa: CSGTGTGGGETQYF; CDR3nt: TGCAGCGGGACCGGGACAGGGGGCGGAGAGACCCAGTACTTC
v_gene: TRBV12-5; d_gene: NA; abundance: NA; j_gene: TRBJ1-5; CDR3aa: CASATGPNQPQHF; CDR3nt: TGTGCTAGTGCCACAGGCCCGAATCAGCCCCAGCATTTT
v_gene: TRBV6-5; d_gene: NA; abundance: NA; j_gene: TRBJ2-7; CDR3aa: CASSPESDYEQYF; CDR3nt: TGTGCCAGCAGTCCCGAGTCAGACTACGAGCAGTACTTC
v_gene: TRBV7-2; d_gene: NA; abundance: NA; j_gene: TRBJ2-5; CDR3aa: CASSPRRLYQETQYF; CDR3nt: TGTGCCAGCAGCCCTCGACGGTTGTACCAAGAGACCCAGTACTTC
v_gene: TRBV14; d_gene: NA; abundance: NA; j_gene: TRBJ2-7; CDR3aa: CASSGLIATTYEQYF; CDR3nt: TGTGCCAGCAGCGGTCTAATCGCGACTACCTACGAGCAGTACTTC
v_gene: TRBV5-6; d_gene: NA; abundance: NA; j_gene: TRBJ1-1; CDR3aa: CASSSTEYREWSEAFF; CDR3nt: TGTGCCAGCAGCTCAACGGAATACAGGGAATGGTCTGAAGCTTTCTTT